This T cell receptor beta chain was recovered during a study of shared clonotypes between healthy human individuals. The germline V and J ends were trimmed by 5 bases and 5 bases, with 9 bases remaining between them. Germline V gene sequence: CDR1 MNHEY, CDR2 SVGAGI. The CDR3 extends over 12 amino acids. The assay was immunoSEQ multiplex PCR, and TCRdb's table has in-frame clones only and misses some. The sample lists 2 million to 2.5 million clones, over 90% seen once, with about 0.41% in the top ten. The sample taken for sequencing was naive CD4+ T cells from PBMCs. Documented subset: CD45RA+ positively selected. This chain connects TRBV6-5 to TRBJ1-1, with a possible D match to TRBD1 (5 bases). This TCR derives from a man between 18 and 35 years old in good health. Some clones in this sample may be carry-over from other donors' samples. The CDR3 here is CASSLRGTEAFF. The DNA of the CDR3 is TGTGCCAGCAGTCTAAGGGGTACTGAAGCTTTCTTT.